The 27 T cell receptor beta chains listed next were all sequenced from one sample in a study of T cell responses to AZD1222 COVID-19 vaccine. Clones were read by immunoSEQ multiplex PCR, and TCRdb kept only the in-frame ones, dropping some. The sample lists some 39,000 clones, about 90% occurring once. Material: peripheral blood, obtained 28 days after the second AZD1222 dose. All receptors come from an adult who received the AZD1222 COVID-19 vaccine.

The gene calls are TRBV24-1 and TRBJ2-5, with TRBD1 matching 8 bases. This CDR3 is 15 amino acids long. CDR1 is KGHDR and CDR2 is SFDVKD in the germline V gene. V gave up 1 base and J gave up 5 bases; unmatched junction bases: 5. The CDR3 bases are TGTGCCACCAGTGATTTTGCAGGGGGCCGGGAGACCCAGTACTTC. This sequence encodes CATSDFAGGRETQYF.

The chain is built from TRBV4-2 and TRBJ2-1, with 10 bases lining up with TRBD1. This CDR3 region has 16 residues. J gave up 6 bases and V 3 bases, and 8 bases lay outside the gene matches. In germline, CDR1 is LGHNA, CDR2 YNFKEQ. CDR3: CASSQRTGGMVNEQFF. The CDR3 region has the DNA TGTGCCAGCAGCCAGCGGACAGGGGGGATGGTCAATGAGCAGTTCTTC.

V and J are TRBV9 and TRBJ1-1; no clear D. This CDR3 spans 13 amino acids. Trimming pared 0 bases from V and 1 base from J, leaving 4 bases between. Per germline, CDR1 SGDLS and CDR2 YYNGEE. The chain's CDR3 is CASSVASNTEAFF. In DNA form, the CDR3 reads TGTGCCAGCAGCGTAGCTTCGAACACTGAAGCTTTCTTT.

V usage is TRBV7-9 and J usage is TRBJ1-6, with D possibly being TRBD1 (5 bases). This CDR3 contains 15 residues. Germline V lookup: CDR1 SEHNR, CDR2 FQNEAQ (reference sequence). V was clipped by 6 bases and J by 5 bases, with 14 bases between them. The CDR3 coding sequence is TGTGCCAGCAGTTCCCTCGGGGGGAATAATTCACCCCTCCACTTT. Translated, it gives CASSSLGGNNSPLHF.

This chain connects TRBV7-6 to TRBJ1-1, with D possibly being TRBD1 (5 bases). Trimming shortened V by 1 base and J by 4 bases, and 16 bases separated the two germline ends. Germline V gene lookup returns CDR1 SGHVS and CDR2 FNYEAQ. The CDR3 length is 16 residues. CDR3 coding DNA: TGTGCCAGCAGCTTAGGTCCGGGACCCCGAGGCACTGAAGCTTTCTTT. This codes for CASSLGPGPRGTEAFF.

The rearrangement uses TRBV29-1 and TRBJ2-7, with D unclear. V was trimmed by 7 bases and J by 1 base, leaving 17 bases between them. There are 14 residues in the CDR3. Germline V CDR1 and CDR2: SQVTM, ANQGSEA. CDR3 sequence (DNA): TGCAGCGCCATAACTCCCGCTACTTCCTACGAGCAGTACTTC. This translates into CSAITPATSYEQYF.

V gene TRBV6-5 combines with J gene TRBJ1-2, with TRBD1 matching 10 bases. In germline, CDR1 is MNHEY, CDR2 SVGAGI. V shed 4 bases and J 7 bases; nucleotides not matched to a gene: 12. This CDR3 contains 16 residues. The CDR3 nucleotides are TGTGCCAGCAGTTCTGAACCGGGACAGGGGTTCGTTGGCTACACCTTC. Residues: CASSSEPGQGFVGYTF.

The chain couples TRBV5-1 to TRBJ2-5; D may correspond to TRBD1 or TRBD2 (5 bases each). CDR3 length equals 15 residues. Trimming took off 4 bases at V and 5 bases at J, with 18 bases between the two ends. Per germline, CDR1 SGHRS and CDR2 YFSETQ. The CDR3 here is CASSIPTGTGETQYF. As DNA, the CDR3 is TGCGCCAGCAGCATACCGACTGGGACGGGGGAGACCCAGTACTTC.

J is TRBJ1-2 and V is TRBV5-1, with 7 bases fitting TRBD1. CDR3 length: 12 residues. V was pared by 4 bases and J by 8 bases, with 5 bases of the junction left unmatched. Germline V lookup: CDR1 SGHRS, CDR2 YFSETQ. CDR3 in DNA: TGCGCCAGCAGCACACAGGGGCACGGCTACACCTTC. Translated, it gives CASSTQGHGYTF.

V and J are TRBV3-1 (or the pseudogene TRBV3-2) and TRBJ2-3; 10 bases are shared with TRBD2. The CDR3 consists of 14 residues. Losses at the gene ends were 11 bases for V and 0 bases for J; bases not matched to a gene: 5. Germline V gives CDR1 LGHDT, CDR2 YNNKEL (reference sequence). The CDR3 loop reads CAVQRGGSTDTQYF. The CDR3 region has the DNA TGTGCCGTCCAGCGGGGGGGTAGCACAGATACGCAGTATTTT.

The gene calls are TRBV9 and TRBJ2-3; a weak D match, TRBD2 (6 bases). Trimming removed 7 bases at V and 1 base at J, with 10 bases between. Germline loops: CDR1 SGDLS, CDR2 YYNGEE. The CDR3 sequence is 13 residues long. The CDR3 protein is CASGKRGTDTQYF. CDR3 sequence (DNA): TGTGCCAGCGGCAAGCGGGGCACAGATACGCAGTATTTT. The full variable domain, completed using reference TRBV9 and TRBJ2-3, is DSGVTQTPKHLITATGQRVTLRCSPRSGDLSVYWYQQSLDQGLQFLIQYYNGEERAKGNILERFSAQQFPDLHSELNLSSLELGDSALYFCASGKRGTDTQYFGPGTRLTVL.

This clone was counted only a few times. The chain employs TRBV29-1 and TRBJ1-2, with D uncertain. Germline-derived CDR1 and CDR2 are SQVTM and ANQGSEA. CDR3 size: 13 residues. V lost 3 bases and J lost 0, with 8 bases in between. CDR3 DNA sequence: TGCAGCGTTGATGGGAGATCTAACTATGGCTACACCTTC. Its translation: CSVDGRSNYGYTF.

This clone has only a few counts. The genes are TRBV24-1 and TRBJ2-3; TRBD2 matches 8 bases. The CDR3 totals 14 residues. V lost 6 bases and J lost 2; bases outside the gene matches: 3. Germline loops: CDR1 KGHDR, CDR2 SFDVKD. This CDR3 is CATSPGGFTDTQYF. DNA of the CDR3: TGTGCCACCAGTCCGGGGGGGTTCACAGATACGCAGTATTTT.

This chain connects TRBV6-5 to TRBJ2-6; 7 positions agree with TRBD1. Per the germline V gene, CDR1 is MNHEY and CDR2 is SVGAGI. The CDR3 has 15 residues. The V and J ends lost 5 bases and 3 bases, in that order; junction bases with no gene match: 4. Here the CDR3 reads CASSRGGFGANVLTF. The CDR3 nucleotides are TGTGCCAGCAGTAGAGGGGGCTTTGGGGCCAACGTCCTGACTTTC.

V and J are TRBV6-5 and TRBJ2-3; 7 nucleotides line up with TRBD1. The CDR3 totals 14 residues. Germline CDR1 reads MNHEY; CDR2 reads SVGAGI. Trimming at V came to 8 bases and at J to 5 bases, leaving 10 bases not matched to a gene. This chain's CDR3 is CASRLGTVGDTQYF. The DNA of the CDR3 is TGTGCCAGCCGGTTGGGGACAGTAGGAGATACGCAGTATTTT.

This clone was observed a few times. V usage is TRBV7-2 and J usage is TRBJ1-3; weak D call: TRBD1 (6 bases). The CDR3 covers 17 residues. CDR1 is SGHTA, CDR2 FQGNSA, per germline. Between the trimmed V and J ends, which lost 5 bases and 0 bases, there was a span of 17 bases. The DNA for the CDR3 is TGTGCCAGCAGCCCGCCCGGACAGAGGAGCTCTGGAAACACCATATATTTT. Protein: CASSPPGQRSSGNTIYF.

This rearrangement joins TRBV11-2 to TRBJ1-5, with 8 bases identical to TRBD1. Germline trimming cut 5 bases from V and 1 base from J; bases unmatched to any gene: 4. This CDR3 region has 15 residues. From germline, CDR1 is SGHAT and CDR2 FQNNGV. CDR3 sequence: CASSGGQVSNQPQHF. The CDR3 DNA reads TGTGCCAGCAGCGGGGGACAGGTCAGCAATCAGCCCCAGCATTTT.

The chain links TRBV19 to TRBJ1-4; maybe TRBD1 (5 bases). This CDR3 is built from 16 residues. V lost 3 bases and J lost 0, with 11 bases in between. Looked up from germline, CDR1 is LNHDA and CDR2 is SQIVND (reference sequence). CDR3 residues: CASSIGSTATNEKLFF. In DNA, the CDR3 is TGTGCCAGTAGTATTGGTTCGACAGCAACTAATGAAAAACTGTTTTTT.

This clone has just one count. This chain uses TRBV19 with TRBJ2-2; the D call may be TRBD1 or TRBD2 (7 bases each). Germline assignment: CDR1 LNHDA and CDR2 SQIVND (reference sequence). The V and J ends lost 10 bases and 4 bases respectively, with 19 bases between them. This CDR3 has 15 amino acids. DNA for the CDR3: TGTGCCACCAACTCGGCAGGGGGGGGCACCGGGGAGCTGTTTTTT. Translated: CATNSAGGGTGELFF.

The chain recombines TRBV5-4 with TRBJ1-2, with a tentative D call TRBD1 (5 bases). This CDR3 spans 15 amino acids. From germline, CDR1 is SGHNT and CDR2 YYREEE (reference sequence). Deletions cut 1 base from V and 0 bases from J, with 10 bases between. In DNA, the CDR3 is TGTGCCAGCAGCTTGTTGGGGGGAGCTAACTATGGCTACACCTTC. It encodes CASSLLGGANYGYTF. Full variable domain (outside the CDR3, taken from reference TRBV5-4 and TRBJ1-2): ETGVTQSPTHLIKTRGQQVTLRCSSQSGHNTVSWYQQALGQGPQFIFQYYREEENGRGNFPPRFSGLQFPNYSSELNVNALELDDSALYLCASSLLGGANYGYTFGSGTRLTVV.

Notes on this clone: Other nucleotide sequences in the sample specify the same CDR3. The CDR3 loop reads CASSLAGTSTDTQYF. The CDR3 DNA sequence: TGCGCCAGCAGCCTTGCCGGGACAAGCACAGATACGCAGTATTTT. The chain combines TRBV5-1 with TRBJ2-3, with D maybe TRBD1 (6 bases). Trimming shortened V by 4 bases and J by 0 bases, and 12 bases separated the two germline ends. This CDR3 contains 15 residues. CDR1 and CDR2 (germline): SGHRS, YFSETQ.

This chain uses TRBV7-2 with TRBJ2-5, with TRBD2 identical over 11 bases. The CDR3 sequence is 17 residues long. Trimming removed 5 bases from V and 5 bases from J; junction bases left unmatched: 13. In germline, CDR1 is SGHTA, CDR2 FQGNSA. The DNA for the CDR3 is TGTGCCAGCAGCCCTATGTCGGGGACTAGCGGCCCGGAGACCCAGTACTTC. Translated: CASSPMSGTSGPETQYF.

This clone appeared once. The chain couples TRBV6-2 or TRBV6-3 to TRBJ2-3, with D unresolved. Trimming removed 4 bases from V and 1 base from J, with 9 bases in between. CDR1 and CDR2 (germline): MNHEY, SVGEGT. The length of the CDR3 is 14 residues. CDR3 region: CASSFDGRTDTQYF. CDR3 in DNA: TGTGCCAGCAGTTTCGATGGGCGCACAGATACGCAGTATTTT.

The V and J genes are TRBV3-1 (or the pseudogene TRBV3-2) and TRBJ1-6; D is unresolved. V gave up 2 bases and J gave up 7 bases, with 6 bases separating them. The CDR3 spans 13 residues. CDR1 is LGHDT and CDR2 is YNNKEL in the germline V gene (reference sequence). As DNA, the CDR3 is TGTGCCAGCAGCCAAAGCGGAAATTCACCCCTCCACTTT. Translated: CASSQSGNSPLHF.

J is TRBJ2-3 and V is TRBV5-5; 9 nucleotides match TRBD2. The V and J ends lost 0 bases and 1 base, in that order; junction bases with no gene match: 12. This CDR3 has 19 amino acids. Germline V gene data show CDR1 as SGHKS and CDR2 as YYEKEE (reference sequence). CDR3 in amino acids: CASSLVYERGVPGTDTQYF. The CDR3 coding sequence is TGTGCCAGCAGCTTGGTTTACGAGCGGGGGGTCCCCGGCACAGATACGCAGTATTTT. Complete variable domain (other parts from reference TRBV5-5 and TRBJ2-3): DAGVTQSPTHLIKTRGQQVTLRCSPISGHKSVSWYQQVLGQGPQFIFQYYEKEERGRGNFPDRFSARQFPNYSSELNVNALLLGDSALYLCASSLVYERGVPGTDTQYFGPGTRLTVL.

J is TRBJ2-5 and V is TRBV5-4; weak D call: TRBD1 (6 bases). Germline-derived CDR1 and CDR2 are SGHNT and YYREEE (reference sequence). V lost 2 bases, J lost 5 bases, and 13 bases lay in between. This CDR3 has 14 residues. The CDR3 DNA reads TGTGCCAGCAGCTTAAGTGGGGGCCTGGAGACCCAGTACTTC. It yields the protein CASSLSGGLETQYF.

The chain has TRBV6-2 or TRBV6-3 and TRBJ1-5; D not resolved. CDR1 and CDR2 from the germline V gene are MNHEY and SVGEGT. The CDR3 is made up of 16 amino acids. V was cut by 2 bases and J by 0 bases, with 11 bases left in between. The CDR3 sequence: CASSYEGLNSNQPQHF. CDR3 in DNA: TGTGCCAGCAGTTACGAAGGGTTAAATAGCAATCAGCCCCAGCATTTT.